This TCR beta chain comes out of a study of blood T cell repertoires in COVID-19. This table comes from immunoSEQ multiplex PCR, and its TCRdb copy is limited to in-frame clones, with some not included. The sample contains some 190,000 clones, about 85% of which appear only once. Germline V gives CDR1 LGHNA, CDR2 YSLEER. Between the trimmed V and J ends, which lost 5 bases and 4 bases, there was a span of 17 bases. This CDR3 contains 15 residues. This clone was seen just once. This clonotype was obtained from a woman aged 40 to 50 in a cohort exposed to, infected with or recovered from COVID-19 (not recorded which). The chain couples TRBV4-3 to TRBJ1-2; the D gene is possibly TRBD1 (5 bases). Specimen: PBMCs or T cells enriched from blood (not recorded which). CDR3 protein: CASSRAGGSAYGYTF. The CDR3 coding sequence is TGCGCCAGCAGCAGGGCGGGGGGGTCCGCCTATGGCTACACCTTC.